This T cell receptor beta chain was captured in a study of regulatory T cells in long-lasting Graves disease. Arm-PCR of CDR3 regions with iRepertoire HTBI primers generated TCR beta libraries. From the multiplex PCR reads, TCRdb called clonotypes with MiXCR, one entry per CDR3 protein. Counted here are under 300,000 distinct CDR3 sequences, 15% to 20% occurring once; the ten biggest clones make up approximately 14%. Study-level findings and limits: Accuracy might have suffered from few samples.

This clonotype has only a few counts. The antigen is undetermined. Time point denoted: newly diagnosed GD, antithyroid drugs for less than 3 months. Making the TCR library involved RNA that had been extracted from PBMCs. The patients were enrolled through endocrinology in Xi'an, China. The V end was cut by 7 bases, the J end by 0 bases, with 12 bases between. CDR3 length: 14 amino acids. These data also featured in a second study, about T cells in Graves' hyperthyroidism and ophthalmopathy. In that study: It was uncontrolled infection, other autoimmune disease, pregnancy or lactation that excluded patients. The majority of expanded thyroid clonotypes above 0.001 also appeared in blood.

The chain employs TRBV12-3 or TRBV12-4 and TRBJ1-1; D unresolved. The material was peripheral blood mononuclear cells (PBMCs), obtained at new diagnosis, from a patient treated with antithyroid drugs. This receptor was identified in a woman aged 25 to 39 with Graves disease. CDR3 amino acids: CASTRRPLNTEAFF. The CDR3 DNA reads as TGTGCCAGCACGAGACGACCCTTGAACACTGAAGCTTTCTTT.